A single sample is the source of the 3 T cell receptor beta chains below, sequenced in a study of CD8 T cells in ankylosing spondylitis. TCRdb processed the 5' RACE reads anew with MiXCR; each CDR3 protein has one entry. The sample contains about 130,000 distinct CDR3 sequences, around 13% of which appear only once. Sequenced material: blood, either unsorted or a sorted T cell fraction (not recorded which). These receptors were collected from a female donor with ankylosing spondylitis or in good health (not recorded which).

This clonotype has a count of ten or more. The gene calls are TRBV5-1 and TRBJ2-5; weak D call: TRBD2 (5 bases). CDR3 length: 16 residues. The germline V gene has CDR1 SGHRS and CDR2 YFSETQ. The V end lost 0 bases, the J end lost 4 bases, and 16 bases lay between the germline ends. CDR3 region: CASSLGGLSNIETQYF. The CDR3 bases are TGCGCCAGCAGCTTGGGAGGACTGTCCAATATAGAGACCCAGTACTTC.

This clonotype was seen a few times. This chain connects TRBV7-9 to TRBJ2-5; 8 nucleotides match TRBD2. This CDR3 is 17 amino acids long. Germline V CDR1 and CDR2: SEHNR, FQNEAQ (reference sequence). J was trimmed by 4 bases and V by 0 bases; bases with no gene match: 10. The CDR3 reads CASSLARLGLALETQYF. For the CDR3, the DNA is TGTGCCAGCAGCTTAGCGCGTCTCGGACTAGCTTTAGAGACCCAGTACTTC.

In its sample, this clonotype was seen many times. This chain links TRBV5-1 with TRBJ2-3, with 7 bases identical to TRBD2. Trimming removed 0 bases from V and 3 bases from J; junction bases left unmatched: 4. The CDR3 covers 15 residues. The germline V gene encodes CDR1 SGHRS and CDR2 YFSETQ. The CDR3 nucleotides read TGCGCCAGCAGCTTGGAGGGAGGGAGAACAGATACGCAGTATTTT. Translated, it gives CASSLEGGRTDTQYF. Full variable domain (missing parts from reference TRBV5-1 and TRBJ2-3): KAGVTQTPRYLIKTRGQQVTLSCSPISGHRSVSWYQQTPGQGLQFLFEYFSETQRNKGNFPGRFSGRQFSNSRSEMNVSTLELGDSALYLCASSLEGGRTDTQYFGPGTRLTVL.